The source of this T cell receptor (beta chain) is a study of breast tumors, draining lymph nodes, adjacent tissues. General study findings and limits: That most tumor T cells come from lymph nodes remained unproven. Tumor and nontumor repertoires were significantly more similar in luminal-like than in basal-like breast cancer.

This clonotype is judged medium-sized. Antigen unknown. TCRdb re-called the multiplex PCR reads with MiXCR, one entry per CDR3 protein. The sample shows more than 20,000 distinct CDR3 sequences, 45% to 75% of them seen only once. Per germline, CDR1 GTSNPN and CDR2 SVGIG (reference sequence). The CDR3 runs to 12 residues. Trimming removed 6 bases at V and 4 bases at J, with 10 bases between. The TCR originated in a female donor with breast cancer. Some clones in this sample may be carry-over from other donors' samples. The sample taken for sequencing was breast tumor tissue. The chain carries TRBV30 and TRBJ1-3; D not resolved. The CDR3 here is CACRFPGNTIYF. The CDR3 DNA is TGTGCCTGCAGGTTCCCGGGAAACACCATATATTTT. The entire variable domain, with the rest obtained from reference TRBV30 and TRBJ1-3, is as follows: SQTIHQWPATLVQPVGSPLSLECTVEGTSNPNLYWYRQAAGRGLQLLFYSVGIGQISSEVPQNLSASRPQDRQFILSSKKLLLSDSGFYLCACRFPGNTIYFGEGSWLTVV.